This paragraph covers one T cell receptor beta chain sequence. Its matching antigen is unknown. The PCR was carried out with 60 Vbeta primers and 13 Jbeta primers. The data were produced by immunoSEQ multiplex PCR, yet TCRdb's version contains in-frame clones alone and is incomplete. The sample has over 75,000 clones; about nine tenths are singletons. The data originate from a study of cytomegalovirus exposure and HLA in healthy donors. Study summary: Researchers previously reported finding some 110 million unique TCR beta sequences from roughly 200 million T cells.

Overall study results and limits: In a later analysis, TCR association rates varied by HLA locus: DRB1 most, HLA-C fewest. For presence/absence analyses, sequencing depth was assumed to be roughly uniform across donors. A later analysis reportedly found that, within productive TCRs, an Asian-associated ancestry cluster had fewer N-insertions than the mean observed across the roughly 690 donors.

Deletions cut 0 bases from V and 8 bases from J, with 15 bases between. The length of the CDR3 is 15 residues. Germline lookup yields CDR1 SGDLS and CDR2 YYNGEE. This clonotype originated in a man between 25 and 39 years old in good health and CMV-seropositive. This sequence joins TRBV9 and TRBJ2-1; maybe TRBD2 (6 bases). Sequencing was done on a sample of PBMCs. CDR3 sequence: CASSVVVGSRHEQFF. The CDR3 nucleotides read TGTGCCAGCAGCGTAGTTGTCGGGAGCAGGCATGAGCAGTTCTTC.